A selection of T cell receptor beta chains follows, all from one sample in a study of T cell responses to AZD1222 COVID-19 vaccine. Clones were sequenced by immunoSEQ multiplex PCR, and TCRdb holds only the in-frame ones, with some missing. In the table there are around 180,000 clones, approximately 90% of which are singletons. The source material was peripheral blood, sampled on day 0 of AZD1222 vaccination. The receptors shown here come from an adult in good health. Both conserved end residues are part of each CDR3. The D gene is left open where the match is weak. Expanded clones are given a class, and other clones once, few, many or no size at all.

v_call: TRBV5-6; cdr3_length: 14; clone_size: NA; d_call: NA; j_call: TRBJ1-6; cdr3_aa: CASSRTESDSPLHF; cdr3_nt: TGTGCCAGCAGCCGGACAGAAAGTGATTCACCCCTCCACTTT
v_call: TRBV5-1; cdr3_length: 17; clone_size: NA; d_call: NA; j_call: TRBJ2-2; cdr3_aa: CASSPDLQSSNTGELFF; cdr3_nt: TGCGCCAGCAGCCCGGACCTGCAGTCTTCCAACACCGGGGAGCTGTTTTTT
v_call: TRBV28; cdr3_length: 17; clone_size: NA; d_call: NA; j_call: TRBJ1-4; cdr3_aa: CASSSILFDATNEKLFF; cdr3_nt: TGTGCCAGCAGCTCCATACTCTTCGATGCAACTAATGAAAAACTGTTTTTT
v_call: TRBV15; cdr3_length: 15; clone_size: NA; d_call: NA; j_call: TRBJ1-1; cdr3_aa: CATSRDALRNTEAFF; cdr3_nt: TGTGCCACCAGCAGAGATGCCTTACGGAACACTGAAGCTTTCTTT
v_call: TRBV3-1/TRBV3-2; cdr3_length: 15; clone_size: NA; d_call: TRBD1; j_call: TRBJ1-2; cdr3_aa: CASSDRDRGIYGYTF; cdr3_nt: TGTGCCAGCAGCGACCGGGACAGGGGGATATATGGCTACACCTTC
v_call: TRBV7-2; cdr3_length: 13; clone_size: NA; d_call: NA; j_call: TRBJ1-1; cdr3_aa: CASSFLRGAEAFF; cdr3_nt: TGTGCCAGCAGCTTCTTGAGGGGGGCTGAAGCTTTCTTT
v_call: TRBV28; cdr3_length: 14; clone_size: NA; d_call: NA; j_call: TRBJ1-3; cdr3_aa: CASKVSHPGNTIYF; cdr3_nt: TGTGCCAGCAAAGTATCCCATCCTGGAAACACCATATATTTT
v_call: TRBV5-1; cdr3_length: 14; clone_size: once; d_call: TRBD1; j_call: TRBJ1-1; cdr3_aa: CASSGPGQAREAFF; cdr3_nt: TGCGCCAGCAGCGGACCGGGACAGGCCCGAGAAGCTTTCTTT
v_call: TRBV24-1; cdr3_length: 12; clone_size: NA; d_call: NA; j_call: TRBJ2-2; cdr3_aa: CATSVPTGELFF; cdr3_nt: TGTGCCACCAGTGTACCCACCGGGGAGCTGTTTTTT
v_call: TRBV19; cdr3_length: 8; clone_size: NA; d_call: NA; j_call: TRBJ2-3; cdr3_aa: CAEDTQYF; cdr3_nt: TGTGCTGAAGATACGCAGTATTTT
v_call: TRBV19; cdr3_length: 13; clone_size: NA; d_call: NA; j_call: TRBJ2-3; cdr3_aa: CASSTSSTDTQYF; cdr3_nt: TGTGCCAGTAGTACGTCTAGCACAGATACGCAGTATTTT
v_call: TRBV7-9; cdr3_length: 14; clone_size: once; d_call: NA; j_call: TRBJ2-5; cdr3_aa: CASSTRGLAETQYF; cdr3_nt: TGTGCCAGCAGCACCCGTGGTTTGGCAGAGACCCAGTACTTC
v_call: TRBV19; cdr3_length: 17; clone_size: NA; d_call: NA; j_call: TRBJ1-5; cdr3_aa: CASTQSKTGRSDQPQHF; cdr3_nt: TGTGCCAGTACCCAATCAAAAACAGGGAGAAGCGATCAGCCCCAGCATTTT
v_call: TRBV3-1/TRBV3-2; cdr3_length: 20; clone_size: NA; d_call: NA; j_call: TRBJ1-6; cdr3_aa: CASSHGGGARGSSYNSPLHF; cdr3_nt: TGTGCCAGCAGCCATGGGGGAGGGGCGCGGGGGAGCTCCTATAATTCACCCCTCCACTTT
v_call: TRBV30; cdr3_length: 14; clone_size: NA; d_call: NA; j_call: TRBJ2-5; cdr3_aa: CAWGRQSIQETQYF; cdr3_nt: TGTGCCTGGGGTCGACAGTCAATCCAAGAGACCCAGTACTTC
v_call: TRBV18; cdr3_length: 15; clone_size: once; d_call: NA; j_call: TRBJ2-7; cdr3_aa: CASSVINRAGYEQYF; cdr3_nt: TGTGCCAGCTCCGTTATAAACAGGGCAGGCTACGAGCAGTACTTC